These 23 T cell receptor beta chains were sequenced from one sample in a study of blood T cell repertoires in COVID-19. TCRdb's copy holds only in-frame clones and misses some; the assay was immunoSEQ multiplex PCR. Among 250,000 or so clones listed, approximately 88% were seen once. The sequencing input was PBMCs or T cells enriched from blood (not recorded which). These receptor sequences come from a woman aged 40 to 49 who had been exposed to COVID-19.

This clone has only a few counts. The rearrangement joins TRBV28 to TRBJ1-1; a weak D match, TRBD1 (6 bases). Looked up from germline, CDR1 is MDHEN and CDR2 is SYDVKM. V shed 7 bases and J shed 11 bases, with 23 bases lying between them. This CDR3 spans 14 amino acids. DNA of the CDR3: TGTGCCAGCAACGGGAGGGGGGAGAGTAGATTTGCTTTCTTT. Translating it yields CASNGRGESRFAFF.

This chain uses TRBV5-5 with TRBJ1-5; 8 nucleotides agree with TRBD1. This CDR3 comprises 16 residues. J lost 3 bases, V lost 2 bases, and 7 bases had no gene match. Looked up from germline, CDR1 is SGHKS and CDR2 is YYEKEE (reference sequence). The CDR3 DNA sequence: TGTGCCAGCAGCTTCAGGGACAGGCCTCTCAATCAGCCCCAGCATTTT. Its translation is CASSFRDRPLNQPQHF. The variable domain in full, with the rest retrieved from reference TRBV5-5 and TRBJ1-5, is DAGVTQSPTHLIKTRGQQVTLRCSPISGHKSVSWYQQVLGQGPQFIFQYYEKEERGRGNFPDRFSARQFPNYSSELNVNALLLGDSALYLCASSFRDRPLNQPQHFGDGTRLSIL.

For the CDR3, the DNA is TGTGCCAGCAGCTTATTGGGTAGCGTGAACACTGAAGCTTTCTTT. Its translation is CASSLLGSVNTEAFF. The V and J genes are TRBV13 and TRBJ1-1, with unresolved D. The CDR3 runs to 15 residues. The V end lost 2 bases, the J end lost 0 bases, and 10 bases lay between the germline ends. The germline gives CDR1 PRHDT, CDR2 FYEKMQ (reference sequence).

V usage is TRBV11-1 and J usage is TRBJ2-7, with D unclear. Germline CDR1 SGHAT, CDR2 FQDESV (reference sequence). The CDR3 totals 14 residues. V shed 0 bases and J shed 2 bases, with 8 bases lying between them. This CDR3 reads CASSLAPGPYEQYV. CDR3 DNA sequence: TGTGCCAGCAGCTTAGCTCCAGGCCCCTACGAGCAGTACGTC.

The gene calls are TRBV7-6 and TRBJ2-7, with unresolved D. Per the germline V gene, CDR1 is SGHVS and CDR2 is FNYEAQ. CDR3 length: 13 amino acids. V lost 0 bases to trimming and J lost 5 bases, with 8 bases between them. CDR3 protein: CASSLALRDEQYF. The CDR3 DNA sequence: TGTGCCAGCAGCTTAGCGCTTCGAGACGAGCAGTACTTC.

This chain uses TRBV7-2 with TRBJ1-2; possible D gene TRBD1, 5 bases. The CDR3 runs to 16 residues. CDR1 SGHTA and CDR2 FQGNSA come from the germline V gene. V shed 2 bases and J shed 4 bases, with 17 bases lying between them. The CDR3 region has the DNA TGTGCCAGCAGCTTATTGTCCAGGGAATTCGGCTATGGCTACACCTTC. It codes for CASSLLSREFGYGYTF.

This chain uses TRBV6-2 or TRBV6-3 with TRBJ2-6, with D possibly being TRBD1 (5 bases). The CDR3 extends over 15 amino acids. Trimming pared 0 bases from V and 2 bases from J, leaving 5 bases between. CDR1 and CDR2 (germline): MNHEY, SVGEGT. The CDR3 region has the DNA TGTGCCAGCAGTTACTCAGGGGCTGGGGCCAACGTCCTGACTTTC. Encoded protein: CASSYSGAGANVLTF.

The V gene is TRBV19, the J gene TRBJ2-1, with 14 bases fitting TRBD2. Germline V gene data show CDR1 as LNHDA and CDR2 as SQIVND (reference sequence). CDR3 length equals 15 residues. V lost 5 bases and J lost 3; bases outside the gene matches: 0. The CDR3 loop reads CASSGLAGGYNEQFF. The DNA of the CDR3 is TGTGCCAGTAGTGGACTAGCGGGAGGCTACAATGAGCAGTTCTTC.

The chain is built from TRBV4-1 and TRBJ1-3; a weak D match, TRBD1 (6 bases). Germline CDR1 and CDR2: MGHRA and YSYEKL. The germline V and J ends were trimmed by 3 bases and 2 bases, with 14 bases remaining between them. The CDR3 consists of 16 residues. CDR3 nucleotide sequence: TGCGCCAGCAGCCAGACAGGACTAGGCGCTGGAAACACCATATATTTT. Its translation: CASSQTGLGAGNTIYF.

The J gene is TRBJ1-4, the V gene TRBV7-6; D is unclear. CDR1 is SGHVS, CDR2 FNYEAQ, per germline. The CDR3 has 15 residues. Trimming pared 1 base from V and 0 bases from J, leaving 6 bases between. The CDR3 DNA is TGTGCCAGCAGCTTAGTCGGGGCAACTAATGAAAAACTGTTTTTT. Residues: CASSLVGATNEKLFF.

The chain uses TRBV4-3 and TRBJ2-7; D is perhaps TRBD1 (5 bases). The CDR3 is 16 amino acids. The germline V and J ends were trimmed by 1 base and 4 bases, with 17 bases remaining between them. Germline V CDR1 and CDR2: LGHNA, YSLEER. The CDR3 DNA reads as TGCGCCAGCAGCCAAGTGCTCGCCCAGGGCGCGTACGAGCAGTACTTC. Translated: CASSQVLAQGAYEQYF.

V gene TRBV11-3 combines with J gene TRBJ2-1; 8 nucleotides match TRBD1. Unmatched junction bases numbered 7, after V lost 5 bases and J lost 4 bases. The CDR3 is 15 residues long. Per germline, CDR1 SGHNT and CDR2 YENEEA. In DNA form, the CDR3 reads TGTGCCAGCAGCCCCCAGGGGGCGCAATACAATGAGCAGTTCTTC. It translates to CASSPQGAQYNEQFF.

V gene TRBV24-1 combines with J gene TRBJ2-1, with 10 bases lining up with TRBD2. Losses at the gene ends were 6 bases for V and 7 bases for J; bases not matched to a gene: 8. CDR3 length equals 15 residues. The germline gives CDR1 KGHDR, CDR2 SFDVKD. Here the CDR3 reads CATSPLAGGWNEQFF. The CDR3 DNA follows: TGTGCCACCAGTCCATTAGCGGGGGGTTGGAATGAGCAGTTCTTC.

The J gene is TRBJ1-4, the V gene TRBV11-3; D ambiguous. CDR3 size: 11 residues. CDR1 and CDR2 from the germline V gene are SGHNT and YENEEA. V was clipped by 5 bases and J by 6 bases, with 4 bases between them. The CDR3 DNA sequence: TGTGCCAGCAGCCAATATGAAAAACTGTTTTTT. Its protein is CASSQYEKLFF. The full variable domain, rest sourced from reference TRBV11-3 and TRBJ1-4, is EAGVVQSPRYKIIEKKQPVAFWCNPISGHNTLYWYLQNLGQGPELLIRYENEEAVDDSQLPKDRFSAERLKGVDSTLKIQPAELGDSAVYLCASSQYEKLFFGSGTQLSVL.

This clone occurred once. The chain links TRBV6-1 to TRBJ2-1, with a possible D match to TRBD2 (6 bases). This CDR3 has 12 residues. Germline V CDR1 and CDR2: MNHNS, SASEGT. V was cut by 6 bases and J by 14 bases, with 17 bases left in between. In DNA form, the CDR3 reads TGTGCCAGCAGCCCCGCCACTAGGAGGGAGTTCTTC. Translated, it gives CASSPATRREFF.

The genes are TRBV6-2 or TRBV6-3 and TRBJ2-1; the match to TRBD2 covers 10 bases. V lost 2 bases and J lost 15; bases outside the gene matches: 7. The V gene's germline CDR1 is MNHEY and CDR2 SVGEGT. CDR3 length equals 13 residues. The CDR3 DNA reads TGTGCCAGCAGTTACACACTAGCGGGGAATCGGTTCTTC. Amino acid sequence: CASSYTLAGNRFF.

This chain joins TRBV4-3 and TRBJ2-3; 9 bases align to TRBD1. V gave up 2 bases and J gave up 1 base; unmatched junction bases: 1. Germline assignment: CDR1 LGHNA and CDR2 YSLEER. This CDR3 has 15 residues. The CDR3 DNA sequence: TGCGCCAGCAGCCAATGGGACAGGGGCACAGATACGCAGTATTTT. Translated, it gives CASSQWDRGTDTQYF.

V and J are TRBV27 and TRBJ2-6; TRBD1 matches 7 bases. The V and J ends lost 3 bases and 0 bases, in that order; junction bases with no gene match: 2. The CDR3 is 16 residues long. Per the germline V gene, CDR1 is MNHEY and CDR2 is SMNVEV (reference sequence). CDR3 nucleotide sequence: TGTGCCAGCAGTTTGGGACAGCGCTCTGGGGCCAACGTCCTGACTTTC. Translated, it gives CASSLGQRSGANVLTF. The whole variable domain, filled in from reference TRBV27 and TRBJ2-6, reads EAQVTQNPRYLITVTGKKLTVTCSQNMNHEYMSWYRQDPGLGLRQIYYSMNVEVTDKGDVPEGYKVSRKEKRNFPLILESPSPNQTSLYFCASSLGQRSGANVLTFGAGSRLTVL.

This sequence joins TRBV28 and TRBJ2-1; the match to TRBD2 covers 12 bases. The CDR3 is 16 residues long. In germline, CDR1 is MDHEN, CDR2 SYDVKM. The V gene end was trimmed by 6 bases and the J gene end by 5 bases; junction bases not matched to a gene: 8. The CDR3 sequence: CASSPPGLAGHNEQFF. In DNA form, the CDR3 reads TGTGCCAGCAGCCCCCCGGGACTAGCGGGTCACAATGAGCAGTTCTTC.

Concerning this clone: The junction differs from germline at one of its ends, possibly a read error. The chain combines TRBV12-3 or TRBV12-4 with TRBJ1-1; 7 bases agree with TRBD1. The CDR3 sequence is 13 residues long. The CDR3, as DNA: TGTGCCAGCGGGGGACAGCTGAAGACTGAAGCTTTCTTT. It specifies CASGGQLKTEAFF.

V usage is TRBV12-3 or TRBV12-4 and J usage is TRBJ1-6; tentative D call: TRBD1 (5 bases). V shed 5 bases and J shed 14 bases, with 13 bases lying between them. The CDR3 totals 12 residues. CDR3 region: CASSPTGGSLHF. DNA for the CDR3: TGTGCCAGCAGTCCCACCGGGGGGTCCCTCCACTTT.

The chain uses TRBV2 and TRBJ2-1; a weak D match, TRBD2 (6 bases). V shed 3 bases and J shed 4 bases, with 13 bases lying between them. The CDR3 loop spans 15 amino acids. Per the germline V gene, CDR1 is SNHLY and CDR2 is FYNNEI. The CDR3 DNA reads TGTGCCAGCAGTGAGGCCCCCCGGGGGTACAATGAGCAGTTCTTC. Its translation is CASSEAPRGYNEQFF.

The chain recombines TRBV19 with TRBJ1-5; no clear D gene. V shed 3 bases and J shed 7 bases, with 10 bases lying between them. This CDR3 is 13 amino acids long. Germline V gene data show CDR1 as LNHDA and CDR2 as SQIVND (reference sequence). CDR3 DNA sequence: TGTGCCAGTAGTATTGAGGGCGGGCAGCCCCAGCATTTT. As protein: CASSIEGGQPQHF.